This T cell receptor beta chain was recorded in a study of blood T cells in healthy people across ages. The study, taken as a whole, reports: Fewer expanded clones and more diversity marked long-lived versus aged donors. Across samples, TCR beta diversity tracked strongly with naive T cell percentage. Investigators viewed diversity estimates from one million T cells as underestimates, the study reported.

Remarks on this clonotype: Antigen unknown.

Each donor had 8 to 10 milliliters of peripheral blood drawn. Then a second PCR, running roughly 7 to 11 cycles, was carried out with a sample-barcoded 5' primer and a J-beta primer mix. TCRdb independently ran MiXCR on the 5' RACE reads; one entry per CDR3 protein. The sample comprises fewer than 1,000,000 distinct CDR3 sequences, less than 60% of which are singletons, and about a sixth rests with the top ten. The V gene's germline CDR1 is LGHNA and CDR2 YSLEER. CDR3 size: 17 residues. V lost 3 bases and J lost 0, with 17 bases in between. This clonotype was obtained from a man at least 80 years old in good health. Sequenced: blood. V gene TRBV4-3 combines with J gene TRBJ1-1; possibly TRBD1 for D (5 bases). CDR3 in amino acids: CASSQSTGGLVNTEAFF. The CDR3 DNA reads TGCGCCAGCAGCCAGTCCACAGGAGGGTTAGTGAACACTGAAGCTTTCTTT.